This TCR beta chain was retrieved from a study of T cell repertoires in cytomegalovirus infection. Across the study: An indication of both CMV infection and matching HLA type came from public TCR beta signatures. Broader study findings: People with CMV and the relevant HLA were identified by cumulative public TCR beta family frequency. Dominant in the ex vivo response were TCR beta clonotypes restricted by HLA-C and specific for CMV.

Germline-derived CDR1 and CDR2 are SQVTM and ANQGSEA. The V gene end was trimmed by 3 bases and the J gene end by 2 bases; junction bases not matched to a gene: 7. CDR3 length equals 15 residues. Worth noting for this clonotype: The target antigen is unknown.

TCRdb used MiXCR to reprocess the reads, holding one entry per CDR3 protein. The table has around 100,000 distinct CDR3 sequences, 30% seen once. The rearrangement uses TRBV29-1 and TRBJ1-2, with 9 bases aligning to TRBD1. This material consisted of CD8+ T cells from cultured PBMCs, taken from culture after CMV antigen stimulation. This TCR was sampled from a human donor in good health (CMV status not recorded). Some clones in this sample may be carry-over from other donors' samples. CDR3: CSVDAWDRVNYGYTF. The CDR3 DNA reads TGCAGCGTTGATGCTTGGGACAGGGTGAACTATGGCTACACCTTC.